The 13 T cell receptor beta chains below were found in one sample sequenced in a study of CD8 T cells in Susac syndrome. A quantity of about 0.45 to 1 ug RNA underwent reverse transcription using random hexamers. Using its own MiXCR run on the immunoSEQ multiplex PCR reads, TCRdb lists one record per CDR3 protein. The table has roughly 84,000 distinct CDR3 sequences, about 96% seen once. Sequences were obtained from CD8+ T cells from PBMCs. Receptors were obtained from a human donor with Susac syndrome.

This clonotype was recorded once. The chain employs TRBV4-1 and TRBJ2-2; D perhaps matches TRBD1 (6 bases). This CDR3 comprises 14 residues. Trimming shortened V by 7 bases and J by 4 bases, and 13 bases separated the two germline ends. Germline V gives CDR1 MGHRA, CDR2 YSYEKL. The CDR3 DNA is TGCGCCAGCACCCAGGAAGGGGGCACCGGGGAGCTGTTTTTT. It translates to CASTQEGGTGELFF.

The CDR3 nucleotides are TGCAGTGCTAGGGGGACTACTGAAGTAAATGAGCAGTTCTTC. As protein: CSARGTTEVNEQFF. V is TRBV20-1 and J is TRBJ2-1; 7 bases are a match to TRBD2. Trimming cost V 3 bases and J 7 bases; bases outside gene matches: 9. Germline CDR1 is DFQATT and CDR2 is SNEGSKA (reference sequence). This CDR3 has 14 residues.

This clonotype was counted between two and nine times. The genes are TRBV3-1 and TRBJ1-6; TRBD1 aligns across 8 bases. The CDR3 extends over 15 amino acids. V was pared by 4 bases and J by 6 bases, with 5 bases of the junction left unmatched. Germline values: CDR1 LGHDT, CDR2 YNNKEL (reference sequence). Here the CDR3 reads CASSPGQGGNSPLHF. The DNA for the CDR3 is TGTGCCAGCAGCCCAGGACAGGGCGGTAATTCACCCCTCCACTTT. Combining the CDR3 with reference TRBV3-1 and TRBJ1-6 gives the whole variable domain DTAVSQTPKYLVTQMGNDKSIKCEQNLGHDTMYWYKQDSKKFLKIMFSYNNKELIINETVPNRFSPKSPDKAHLNLHINSLELGDSAVYFCASSPGQGGNSPLHFGNGTRLTVT.

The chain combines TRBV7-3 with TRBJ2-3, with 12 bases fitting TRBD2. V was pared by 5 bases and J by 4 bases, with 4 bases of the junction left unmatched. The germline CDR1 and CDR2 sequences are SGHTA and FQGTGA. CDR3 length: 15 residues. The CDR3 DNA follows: TGTGCCAGCAGCCTGACTAGCGGGAGAGCAGATACGCAGTATTTT. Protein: CASSLTSGRADTQYF.

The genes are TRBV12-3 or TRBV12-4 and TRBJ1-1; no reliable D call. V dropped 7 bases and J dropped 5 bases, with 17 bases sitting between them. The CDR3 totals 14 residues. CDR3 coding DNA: TGTGCCAGCACCACTGCGTCAGGAGGGACTGAAGCTTTCTTT. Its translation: CASTTASGGTEAFF.

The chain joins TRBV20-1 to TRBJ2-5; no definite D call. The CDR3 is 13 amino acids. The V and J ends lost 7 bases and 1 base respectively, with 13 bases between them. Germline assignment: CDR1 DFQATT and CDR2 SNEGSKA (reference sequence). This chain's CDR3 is CSDEQPFQETQYF. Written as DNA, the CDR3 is TGCAGTGATGAGCAGCCTTTCCAAGAGACCCAGTACTTC.

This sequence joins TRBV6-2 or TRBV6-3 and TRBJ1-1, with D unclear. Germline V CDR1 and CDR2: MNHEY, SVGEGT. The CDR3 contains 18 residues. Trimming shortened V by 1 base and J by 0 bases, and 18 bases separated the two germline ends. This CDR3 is CASSYWLWDLPMNTEAFF. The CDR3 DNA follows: TGTGCCAGCAGTTACTGGTTGTGGGATCTACCCATGAACACTGAAGCTTTCTTT.

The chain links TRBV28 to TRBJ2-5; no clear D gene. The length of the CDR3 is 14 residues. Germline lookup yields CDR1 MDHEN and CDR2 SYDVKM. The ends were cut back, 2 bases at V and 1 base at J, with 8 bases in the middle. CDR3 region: CASSLGRIQETQYF. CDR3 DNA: TGTGCCAGCAGTTTAGGACGGATCCAAGAGACCCAGTACTTC. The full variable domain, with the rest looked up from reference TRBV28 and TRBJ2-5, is DVKVTQSSRYLVKRTGEKVFLECVQDMDHENMFWYRQDPGLGLRLIYFSYDVKMKEKGDIPEGYSVSREKKERFSLILESASTNQTSMYLCASSLGRIQETQYFGPGTRLLVL.

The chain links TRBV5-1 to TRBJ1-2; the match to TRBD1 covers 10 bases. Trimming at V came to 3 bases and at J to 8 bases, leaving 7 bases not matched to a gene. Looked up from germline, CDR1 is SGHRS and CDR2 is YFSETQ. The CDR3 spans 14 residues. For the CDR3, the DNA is TGCGCCAGCAGCTCCGGGGACAGGGGTGAAGGCTACACCTTC. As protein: CASSSGDRGEGYTF. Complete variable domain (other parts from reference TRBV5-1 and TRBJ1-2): KAGVTQTPRYLIKTRGQQVTLSCSPISGHRSVSWYQQTPGQGLQFLFEYFSETQRNKGNFPGRFSGRQFSNSRSEMNVSTLELGDSALYLCASSSGDRGEGYTFGSGTRLTVV.

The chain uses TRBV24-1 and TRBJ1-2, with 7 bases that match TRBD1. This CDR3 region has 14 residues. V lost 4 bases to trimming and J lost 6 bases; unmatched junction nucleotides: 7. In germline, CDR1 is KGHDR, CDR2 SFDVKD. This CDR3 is CATSEPDREDGYTF. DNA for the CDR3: TGTGCCACCAGTGAACCCGACAGGGAGGATGGCTACACCTTC.

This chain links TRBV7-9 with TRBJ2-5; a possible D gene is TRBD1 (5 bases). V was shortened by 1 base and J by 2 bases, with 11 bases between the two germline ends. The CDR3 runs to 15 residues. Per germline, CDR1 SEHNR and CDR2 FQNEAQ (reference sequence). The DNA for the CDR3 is TGTGCCAGCAGCTTAGTGAACAGGACACAAGAGACCCAGTACTTC. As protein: CASSLVNRTQETQYF.

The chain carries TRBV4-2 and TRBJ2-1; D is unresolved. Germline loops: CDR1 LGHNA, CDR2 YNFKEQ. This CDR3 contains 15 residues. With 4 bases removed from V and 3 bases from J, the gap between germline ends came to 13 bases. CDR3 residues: CASSPFPLGYNEQFF. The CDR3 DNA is TGTGCCAGCAGCCCCTTCCCCCTCGGCTACAATGAGCAGTTCTTC.

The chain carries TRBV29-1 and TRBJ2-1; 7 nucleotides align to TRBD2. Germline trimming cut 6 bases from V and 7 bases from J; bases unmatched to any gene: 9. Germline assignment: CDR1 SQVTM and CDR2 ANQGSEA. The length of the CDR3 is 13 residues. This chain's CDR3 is CSVMGGYGNEQFF. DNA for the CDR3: TGCAGCGTAATGGGGGGGTATGGGAATGAGCAGTTCTTC.